The 16 T cell receptor beta chains listed next were all sequenced from one sample in a study of technical replicates of blood from several donors. The table came from immunoSEQ multiplex PCR; TCRdb's copy has only in-frame clones and leaves some out. The top ten hold about 0.4% of the sample, which has 70,000 to 95,000 clones, more than 85% seen once. The sequenced sample was T cells isolated from PBMCs. These receptors were taken from a human donor in good health. Some clones in this sample may be carry-over from other donors' samples.

This chain connects TRBV6-5 to TRBJ1-4, with unresolved D. The CDR3 sequence is 15 residues long. Germline-derived CDR1 and CDR2 are MNHEY and SVGAGI. Trimming removed 2 bases from V and 7 bases from J, with 14 bases in between. The CDR3 coding sequence is TGTGCCAGCAGTTACGCTCGAGGCAGTCCTGAAAAACTGTTTTTT. It specifies CASSYARGSPEKLFF.

Worth noting for this clone: A read error may produce the germline difference seen at one junction end. V is TRBV10-3 and J is TRBJ1-2, with 7 bases that match TRBD1. The CDR3 consists of 12 residues. Per the germline V gene, CDR1 is ENHRY and CDR2 is SYGVKD. In DNA, the CDR3 is TGTGCCATCAATGAGGGGGCTTTGGGCTACACCTTC. Amino acid sequence: CAINEGALGYTF.

The chain employs TRBV4-1 and TRBJ2-7, with no clear D. This CDR3 comprises 16 residues. Germline V gene lookup returns CDR1 MGHRA and CDR2 YSYEKL. V gave up 0 bases and J gave up 0 bases, with 12 bases separating them. The CDR3 nucleotides read TGCGCCAGCAGCCAAGATAGTAGATACAGCTCCTACGAGCAGTACTTC. This translates into CASSQDSRYSSYEQYF.

The genes are TRBV30 and TRBJ2-7, with a possible D match to TRBD1 (5 bases). The V end was cut by 1 base, the J end by 3 bases, with 10 bases between. CDR3 length equals 13 residues. Germline CDR1 is GTSNPN and CDR2 is SVGIG (reference sequence). This CDR3 reads CAWSGAGHYEQYF. DNA for the CDR3: TGTGCCTGGAGTGGTGCAGGGCACTACGAGCAGTACTTC.

V is TRBV27 and J is TRBJ2-5; 10 bases line up with TRBD2. Germline V lookup: CDR1 MNHEY, CDR2 SMNVEV (reference sequence). The CDR3 runs 15 residues. Unmatched junction bases numbered 10, after V lost 7 bases and J lost 5 bases. The CDR3 spells CASNARTSGKETQYF. Here the CDR3 DNA reads TGTGCCAGCAATGCCCGGACTAGCGGCAAGGAGACCCAGTACTTC.

J is TRBJ2-5 and V is TRBV10-3; maybe TRBD1 (5 bases). This CDR3 is built from 13 residues. The V and J ends lost 4 bases and 3 bases respectively, with 9 bases between them. The germline V gene has CDR1 ENHRY and CDR2 SYGVKD. In DNA form, the CDR3 reads TGTGCCATCAGTGTTGGCAGGGAAGAGACCCAGTACTTC. Translation: CAISVGREETQYF.

The chain uses TRBV29-1 and TRBJ1-5; 7 nucleotides line up with TRBD1. V lost 4 bases to trimming and J lost 5 bases; unmatched junction nucleotides: 14. CDR1 SQVTM and CDR2 ANQGSEA come from the germline V gene. There are 16 residues in the CDR3. The CDR3 DNA reads as TGCAGCGTTGTAATCACCGGGACAGACTTTGATCAGCCCCAGCATTTT. Protein sequence: CSVVITGTDFDQPQHF.

This chain links TRBV5-1 with TRBJ1-3; 9 nucleotides agree with TRBD1. The CDR3 contains 17 residues. Germline CDR1 and CDR2: SGHRS and YFSETQ. V was pared by 2 bases and J by 4 bases, with 10 bases of the junction left unmatched. The CDR3 bases are TGCGCCAGCAGCTTTTTGGAGGTGGACAGGGGAGGAAACACCATATATTTT. It yields the protein CASSFLEVDRGGNTIYF. Based on the CDR3 plus reference TRBV5-1 and TRBJ1-3, the full variable domain is KAGVTQTPRYLIKTRGQQVTLSCSPISGHRSVSWYQQTPGQGLQFLFEYFSETQRNKGNFPGRFSGRQFSNSRSEMNVSTLELGDSALYLCASSFLEVDRGGNTIYFGEGSWLTVV.

The rearrangement joins TRBV7-9 to TRBJ2-1; D may be TRBD1 (6 bases). Germline loops: CDR1 SEHNR, CDR2 FQNEAQ (reference sequence). V lost 5 bases and J lost 3, with 8 bases in between. The CDR3 is 13 residues long. This CDR3 is CASSTGHYNEQFF. The CDR3 nucleotides are TGTGCCAGCAGCACGGGACACTACAATGAGCAGTTCTTC.

The rearrangement uses TRBV4-3 and TRBJ2-3, with 7 positions matching TRBD1. The CDR3 sequence is 16 residues long. Germline V gene lookup returns CDR1 LGHNA and CDR2 YSLEER. After removal of 1 base from V and 3 bases from J, the junction contained 7 bases not matched to a gene. CDR3: CASSQGRGPGTDTQYF. CDR3 nucleotide sequence: TGCGCCAGCAGCCAAGGTAGGGGGCCCGGAACAGATACGCAGTATTTT.

The chain combines TRBV27 with TRBJ2-1, with TRBD1 identical over 9 bases. The CDR3 is 13 amino acids. V was pared by 4 bases and J by 9 bases, with 4 bases of the junction left unmatched. Germline values: CDR1 MNHEY, CDR2 SMNVEV (reference sequence). The CDR3 region is CASSSLQGAEQFF. The CDR3 nucleotides are TGTGCCAGCAGTTCCTTACAGGGGGCTGAGCAGTTCTTC.

V and J are TRBV5-6 and TRBJ2-3; TRBD1 agrees at 9 bases. With 4 bases clipped from V and 2 bases from J, the junction kept 8 bases outside the gene matches. Germline V lookup: CDR1 SGHDT, CDR2 YYEEEE. The CDR3 runs 16 residues. CDR3 loop: CASSTPGQGSTDTQYF. The DNA of the CDR3 is TGTGCCAGCAGCACACCGGGACAGGGATCCACAGATACGCAGTATTTT.

V and J are TRBV30 and TRBJ1-2; 10 bases map to TRBD1. After removal of 2 bases from V and 6 bases from J, the junction contained 3 bases not matched to a gene. The germline V gene has CDR1 GTSNPN and CDR2 SVGIG (reference sequence). The CDR3 extends over 13 amino acids. CDR3 coding DNA: TGTGCCTGGAGTCCGGGACAGGGGAATGGCTACACCTTC. It translates to CAWSPGQGNGYTF.

The rearrangement links TRBV5-4 to TRBJ1-2; TRBD1 is a possible D gene (5 bases). The germline V gene has CDR1 SGHNT and CDR2 YYREEE (reference sequence). The V end lost 1 base, the J end lost 4 bases, and 8 bases lay between the germline ends. This CDR3 is built from 13 residues. The CDR3 DNA is TGTGCCAGCAGCTTGCCGCAGGGCTATGGCTACACCTTC. Protein: CASSLPQGYGYTF.

This chain uses TRBV6-4 with TRBJ2-1; 9 nucleotides match TRBD2. Trimming at V came to 0 bases and at J to 4 bases, leaving 4 bases not matched to a gene. There are 16 residues in the CDR3. Looked up from germline, CDR1 is MRHNA and CDR2 is SNTAGT. The CDR3 reads CASSDSSSGGYNEQFF. The CDR3 nucleotides are TGTGCCAGCAGTGACTCGAGTAGCGGGGGATACAATGAGCAGTTCTTC.

Here the CDR3 DNA reads TGTGCCAGCAGCTCCGGACTAGCCGAGACCGGGGAGCTGTTTTTT. This gives the protein CASSSGLAETGELFF. The chain joins TRBV13 to TRBJ2-2; 8 bases align to TRBD2. Germline trimming cut 4 bases from V and 5 bases from J; bases unmatched to any gene: 6. Germline V gene data show CDR1 as PRHDT and CDR2 as FYEKMQ (reference sequence). The length of the CDR3 is 15 residues.